This T cell receptor beta chain was observed in a study of T cell responses to AZD1222 COVID-19 vaccine. From germline, CDR1 is MDHEN and CDR2 SYDVKM. V was clipped by 8 bases and J by 0 bases; unmatched bases: 11. This CDR3 comprises 17 residues. The repertoire was sequenced with immunoSEQ multiplex PCR; TCRdb's copy has only in-frame clones and lacks some. The sample has about 120,000 clones; 70% to 90% are singletons. A remark on this clone: What it binds is not known.

General study results and limits: Clonal diversity may have been underestimated in mostly white British donors. Dominant CD4 TCR responses targeted spike regions 160-218 and 743-854. Reportedly, nearly half of unique spike TCRs recognized epitopes outside B.1.351/B.1.1.7 mutations. A rise in Spike-specific TCR breadth and depth followed two AZD1222 doses.

The chain recombines TRBV28 with TRBJ1-5; 9 bases are shared with TRBD1. Source: peripheral blood, taken on day 0 of AZD1222 vaccination. The sequence was obtained from an adult in good health. This CDR3 is CASRPDRGLYSNQPQHF. The CDR3 nucleotides are TGTGCCAGCCGCCCGGACAGGGGCCTCTATAGCAATCAGCCCCAGCATTTT. The entire variable domain, with the rest obtained from reference TRBV28 and TRBJ1-5, is as follows: DVKVTQSSRYLVKRTGEKVFLECVQDMDHENMFWYRQDPGLGLRLIYFSYDVKMKEKGDIPEGYSVSREKKERFSLILESASTNQTSMYLCASRPDRGLYSNQPQHFGDGTRLSIL.